This TCR beta chain was captured by sequencing in a study of T-cell reconstitution after alpha-beta-depleted transplantation in children. Study outcomes and limitations: After one year, T-cell counts and TCRbeta diversity mostly came from new T cells. Reportedly, alpha-beta T cells present about two months post-transplant originated from several hundred expanded clones of graft origin. Some patients' high day-60 TCRbeta diversity was traced to surviving recipient T cells and thymic progenitors.

The germline gives CDR1 LGHDT, CDR2 YNNKEL (reference sequence). This CDR3 spans 16 amino acids. The V end was cut by 1 base, the J end by 0 bases, with 11 bases between. This clonotype has a handful of counts. What it binds is unknown. Unique molecular identifiers were incorporated when the TCRbeta library was constructed. TCRdb passed the PCR reads through MiXCR, listing each CDR3 protein once. The sample carries some 450,000 distinct CDR3 sequences, over 40% recorded once. The clonotype was recovered from a girl aged 2 to 10 with aplastic anemia, due to receive a stem cell transplant. V gene TRBV3-1 combines with J gene TRBJ2-3; a possible D gene is TRBD2 (6 bases). The source material was PBMCs, sampled before TCRalphabeta/CD19-depleted stem cell transplant. CDR3 residues: CASSQVAGFSTDTQYF. The CDR3 DNA sequence: TGTGCCAGCAGCCAAGTCGCGGGATTTAGCACAGATACGCAGTATTTT.